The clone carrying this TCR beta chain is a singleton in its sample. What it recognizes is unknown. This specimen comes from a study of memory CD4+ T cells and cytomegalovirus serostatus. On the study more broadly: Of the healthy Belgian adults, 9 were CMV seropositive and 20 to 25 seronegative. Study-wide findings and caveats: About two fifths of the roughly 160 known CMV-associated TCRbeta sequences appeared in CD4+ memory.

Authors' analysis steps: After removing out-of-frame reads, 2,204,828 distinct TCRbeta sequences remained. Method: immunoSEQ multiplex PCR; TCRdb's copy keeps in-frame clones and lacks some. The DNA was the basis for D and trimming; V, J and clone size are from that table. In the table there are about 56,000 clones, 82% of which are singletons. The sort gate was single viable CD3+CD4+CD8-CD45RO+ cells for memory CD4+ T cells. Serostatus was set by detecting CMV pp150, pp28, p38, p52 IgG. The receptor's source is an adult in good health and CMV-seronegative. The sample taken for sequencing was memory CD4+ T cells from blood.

This CDR3 is CSVRGGDARAQYF. CDR3 nucleotides: TGCAGCGTGAGGGGTGGGGACGCGAGGGCGCAGTATTTT. This chain joins TRBV29-1 and TRBJ2-3; D is perhaps TRBD1 or TRBD2 (5 bases each). V dropped 6 bases and J dropped 10 bases, with 20 bases sitting between them. Germline CDR1 SQVTM, CDR2 ANQGSEA. The CDR3 length is 13 residues.